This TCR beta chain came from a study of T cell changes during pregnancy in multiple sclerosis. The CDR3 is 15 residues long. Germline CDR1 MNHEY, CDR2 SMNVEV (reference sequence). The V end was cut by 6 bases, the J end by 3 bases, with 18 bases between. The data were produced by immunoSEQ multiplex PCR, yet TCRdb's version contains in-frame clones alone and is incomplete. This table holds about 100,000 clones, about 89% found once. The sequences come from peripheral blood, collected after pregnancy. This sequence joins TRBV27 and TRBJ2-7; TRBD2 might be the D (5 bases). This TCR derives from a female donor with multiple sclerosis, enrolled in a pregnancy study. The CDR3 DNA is TGTGCCAGCAGCTTCGGAGGAGCAACCCACTACGAGCAGTACTTC. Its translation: CASSFGGATHYEQYF.